This TCR beta chain was found in a study of blood T cell repertoires in COVID-19. Generated by immunoSEQ multiplex PCR, the TCRdb table keeps only in-frame clones and is missing some. There are 300,000 or so clones in the sample; 87% occur only once, and approximately 5.3% lies in the top ten. Only a few counts were recorded for this clone. The length of the CDR3 is 12 residues. Looked up from germline, CDR1 is SQVTM and CDR2 is ANQGSEA. Trimming shortened V by 4 bases and J by 6 bases, and 11 bases separated the two germline ends. The specimen was PBMCs or T cells enriched from blood (not recorded which). This sequence joins TRBV29-1 and TRBJ2-3; weak D call: TRBD1 (6 bases). The sequence was collected from a woman in her twenties or thirties who had recovered from COVID-19. The CDR3 here is CSVAVGADTQYF. CDR3 DNA: TGCAGCGTTGCGGTGGGGGCGGATACGCAGTATTTT.